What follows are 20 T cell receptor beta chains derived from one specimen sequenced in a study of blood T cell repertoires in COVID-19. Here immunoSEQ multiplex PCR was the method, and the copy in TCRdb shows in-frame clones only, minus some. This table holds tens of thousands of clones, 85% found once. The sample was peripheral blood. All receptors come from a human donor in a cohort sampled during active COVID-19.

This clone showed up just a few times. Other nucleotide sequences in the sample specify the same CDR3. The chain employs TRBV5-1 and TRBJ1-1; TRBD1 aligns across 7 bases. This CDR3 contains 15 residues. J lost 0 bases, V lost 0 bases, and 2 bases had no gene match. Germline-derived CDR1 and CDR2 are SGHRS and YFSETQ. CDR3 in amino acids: CASSLGTGLNTEAFF. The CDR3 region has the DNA TGCGCCAGCAGCTTGGGGACAGGCTTGAACACTGAAGCTTTCTTT.

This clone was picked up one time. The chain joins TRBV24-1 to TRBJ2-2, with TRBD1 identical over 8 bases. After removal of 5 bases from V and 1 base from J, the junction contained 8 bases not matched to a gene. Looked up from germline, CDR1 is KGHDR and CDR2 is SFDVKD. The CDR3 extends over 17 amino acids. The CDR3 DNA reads TGTGCCACCAGTGGTAACCGGGACAGGCTGAACACCGGGGAGCTGTTTTTT. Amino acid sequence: CATSGNRDRLNTGELFF.

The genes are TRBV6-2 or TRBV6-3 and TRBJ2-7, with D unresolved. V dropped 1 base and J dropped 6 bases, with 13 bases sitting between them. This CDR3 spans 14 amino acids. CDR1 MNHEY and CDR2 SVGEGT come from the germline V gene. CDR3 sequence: CASSYFSRAIEQYF. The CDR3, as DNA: TGTGCCAGCAGTTACTTTTCGCGTGCCATCGAGCAGTACTTC.

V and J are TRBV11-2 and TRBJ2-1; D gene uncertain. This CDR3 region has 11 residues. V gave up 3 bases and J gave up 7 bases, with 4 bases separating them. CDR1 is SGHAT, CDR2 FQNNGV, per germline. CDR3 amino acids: CASSFMNEQFF. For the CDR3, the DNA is TGTGCCAGCAGCTTCATGAATGAGCAGTTCTTC.

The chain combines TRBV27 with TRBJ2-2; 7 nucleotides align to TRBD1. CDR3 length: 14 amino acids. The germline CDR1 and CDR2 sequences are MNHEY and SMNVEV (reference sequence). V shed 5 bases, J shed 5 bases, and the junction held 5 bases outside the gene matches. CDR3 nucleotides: TGTGCCAGCAGTCTGACAGGGAGAACCGGGGAGCTGTTTTTT. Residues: CASSLTGRTGELFF.

CDR3 protein: CASSLGAGTKAVQYF. The CDR3 DNA reads as TGTGCCAGCAGCTTAGGGGCCGGGACTAAGGCGGTGCAGTACTTC. The chain links TRBV7-2 to TRBJ2-7, with 7 positions matching TRBD2. Germline V gene lookup returns CDR1 SGHTA and CDR2 FQGNSA. Trimming took 1 base from V and 9 from J; bases not matched to a gene: 12. The CDR3 loop spans 15 amino acids.

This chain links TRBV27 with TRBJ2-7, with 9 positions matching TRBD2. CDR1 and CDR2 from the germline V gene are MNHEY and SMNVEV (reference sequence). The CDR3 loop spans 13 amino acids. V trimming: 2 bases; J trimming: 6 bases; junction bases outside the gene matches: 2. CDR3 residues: CASSLILAGEQYF. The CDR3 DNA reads TGTGCCAGCAGTTTAATACTAGCGGGCGAGCAGTACTTC.

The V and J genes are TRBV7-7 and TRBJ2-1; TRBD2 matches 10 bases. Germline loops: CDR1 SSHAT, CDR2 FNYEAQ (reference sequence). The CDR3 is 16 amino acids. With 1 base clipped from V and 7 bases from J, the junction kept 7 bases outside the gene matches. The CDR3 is CASSLGPAGGQNEQFF. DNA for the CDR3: TGTGCCAGCAGCTTAGGTCCAGCGGGGGGGCAAAATGAGCAGTTCTTC.

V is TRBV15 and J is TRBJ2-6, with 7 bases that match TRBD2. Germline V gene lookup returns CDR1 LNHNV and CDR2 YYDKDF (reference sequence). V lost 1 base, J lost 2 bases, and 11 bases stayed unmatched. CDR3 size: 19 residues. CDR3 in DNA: TGTGCCACCAGCAGAGCCGTGGGAGGGGCCTCGGCTGGGGCCAACGTCCTGACTTTC. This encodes CATSRAVGGASAGANVLTF.

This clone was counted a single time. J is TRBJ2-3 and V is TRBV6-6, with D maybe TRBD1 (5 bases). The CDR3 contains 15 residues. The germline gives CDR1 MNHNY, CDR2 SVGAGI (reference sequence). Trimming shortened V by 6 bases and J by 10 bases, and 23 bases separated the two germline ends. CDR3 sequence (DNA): TGTGCCAGCAGCTTCCTCAGGGCAGCCCGTGGTCCGCAGTATTTT. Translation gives CASSFLRAARGPQYF.

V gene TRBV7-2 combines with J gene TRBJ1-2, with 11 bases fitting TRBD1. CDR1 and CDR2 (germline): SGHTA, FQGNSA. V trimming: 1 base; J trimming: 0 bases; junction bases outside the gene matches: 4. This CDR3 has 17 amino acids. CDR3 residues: CASSLEGQGAPNYGYTF. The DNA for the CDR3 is TGTGCCAGCAGCTTAGAAGGACAGGGGGCCCCTAACTATGGCTACACCTTC.

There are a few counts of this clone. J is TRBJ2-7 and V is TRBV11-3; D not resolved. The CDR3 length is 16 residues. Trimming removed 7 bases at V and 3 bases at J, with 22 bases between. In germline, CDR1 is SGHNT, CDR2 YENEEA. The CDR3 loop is CASTPSTQTPFYEQYF. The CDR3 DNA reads TGTGCCAGCACCCCGTCGACCCAGACACCCTTCTACGAGCAGTACTTC.

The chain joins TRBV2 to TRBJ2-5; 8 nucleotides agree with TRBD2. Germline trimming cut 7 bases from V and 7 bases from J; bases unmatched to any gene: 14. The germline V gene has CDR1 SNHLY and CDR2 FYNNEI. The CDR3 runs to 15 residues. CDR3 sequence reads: CASTDGSGDSWTQYF. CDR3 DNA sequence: TGTGCCAGCACCGACGGTAGCGGGGACTCTTGGACCCAGTACTTC.

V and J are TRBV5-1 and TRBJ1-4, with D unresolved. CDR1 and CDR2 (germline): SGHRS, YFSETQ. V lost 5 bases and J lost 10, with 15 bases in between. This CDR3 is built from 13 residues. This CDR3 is CASRYGPEGKLFF. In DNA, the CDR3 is TGCGCCAGCAGGTACGGACCCGAGGGAAAACTGTTTTTT.

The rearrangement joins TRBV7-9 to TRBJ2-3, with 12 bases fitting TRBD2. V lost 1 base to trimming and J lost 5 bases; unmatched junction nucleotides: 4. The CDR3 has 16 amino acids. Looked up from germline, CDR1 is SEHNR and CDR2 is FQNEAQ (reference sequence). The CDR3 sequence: CASSLGLAGGIDTQYF. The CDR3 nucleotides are TGTGCCAGCAGCTTAGGGCTAGCGGGGGGGATAGATACGCAGTATTTT.

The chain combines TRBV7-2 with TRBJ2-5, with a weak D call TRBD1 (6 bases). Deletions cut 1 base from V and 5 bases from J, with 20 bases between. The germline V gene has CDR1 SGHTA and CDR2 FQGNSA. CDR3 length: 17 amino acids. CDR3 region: CASSLVDLGQPTETQYF. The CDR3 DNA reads TGTGCCAGCAGCTTAGTTGACCTCGGACAGCCGACCGAGACCCAGTACTTC.

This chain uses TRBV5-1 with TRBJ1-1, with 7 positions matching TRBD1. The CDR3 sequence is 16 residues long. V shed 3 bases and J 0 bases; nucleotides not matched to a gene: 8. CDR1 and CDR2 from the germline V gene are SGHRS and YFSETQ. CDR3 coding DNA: TGCGCCAGCAGCTCTTGGACAGGCGGAATGAACACTGAAGCTTTCTTT. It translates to CASSSWTGGMNTEAFF.

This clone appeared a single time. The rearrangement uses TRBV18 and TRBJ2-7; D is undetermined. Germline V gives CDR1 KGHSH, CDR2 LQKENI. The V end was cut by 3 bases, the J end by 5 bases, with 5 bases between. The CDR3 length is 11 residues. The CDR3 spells CASSPSHEQYF. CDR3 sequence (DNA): TGTGCCAGCTCACCTAGCCACGAGCAGTACTTC.

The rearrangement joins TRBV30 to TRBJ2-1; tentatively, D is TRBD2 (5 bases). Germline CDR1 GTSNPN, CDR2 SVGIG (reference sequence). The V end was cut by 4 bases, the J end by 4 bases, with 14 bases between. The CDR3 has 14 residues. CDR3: CAWTRKRAYNEQFF. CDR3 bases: TGTGCCTGGACCCGAAAGAGGGCATACAATGAGCAGTTCTTC.

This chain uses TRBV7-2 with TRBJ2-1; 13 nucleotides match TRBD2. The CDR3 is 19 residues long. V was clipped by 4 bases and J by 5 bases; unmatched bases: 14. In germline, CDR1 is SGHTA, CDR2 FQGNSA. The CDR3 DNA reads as TGTGCCAGCAGCTGGGTCCCGGGACTAGCGGGGCGGGCCGACAATGAGCAGTTCTTC. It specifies CASSWVPGLAGRADNEQFF. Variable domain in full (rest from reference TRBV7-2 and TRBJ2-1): GAGVSQSPSNKVTEKGKDVELRCDPISGHTALYWYRQSLGQGLEFLIYFQGNSAPDKSGLPSDRFSAERTGGSVSTLTIQRTQQEDSAVYLCASSWVPGLAGRADNEQFFGPGTRLTVL.